These 18 T cell receptor beta chains originate from one sample sequenced in a study of cytomegalovirus exposure and HLA in healthy donors. Some clones are missing from TCRdb's copy, which holds only in-frame ones; the method was immunoSEQ multiplex PCR. Of about 56,000 clones listed, approximately 92% are singletons. Sequencing was performed on PBMCs. The receptors stem from a man younger than 35 in good health and CMV-seronegative.

This clone appeared once. The chain recombines TRBV2 with TRBJ2-1, with 13 bases fitting TRBD2. This CDR3 region has 14 residues. Germline V CDR1 and CDR2: SNHLY, FYNNEI. The junction had 7 bases not matched to a gene; V was cut back by 4 bases and J by 13 bases. CDR3 DNA: TGTGCCAGCAGTGTTGGACTAGCGGGAGCTGACCAGTTCTTC. This gives the protein CASSVGLAGADQFF.

This rearrangement joins TRBV7-9 to TRBJ2-5; 10 positions match TRBD2. The germline V gene encodes CDR1 SEHNR and CDR2 FQNEAQ (reference sequence). After removal of 1 base from V and 4 bases from J, the junction contained 3 bases not matched to a gene. The CDR3 length is 15 residues. DNA for the CDR3: TGTGCCAGCAGCTTAGGTCCTAGCGGGAGAGAGACCCAGTACTTC. Encoded protein: CASSLGPSGRETQYF.

CDR3 nucleotide sequence: TGTGCCAGCATCAAGGGAGCGGGGGGTCAGCCCCAGCATTTT. This codes for CASIKGAGGQPQHF. The chain has TRBV6-1 and TRBJ1-5; a weak D match, TRBD1 (5 bases). Germline values: CDR1 MNHNS, CDR2 SASEGT. The CDR3 is 14 residues long. V was trimmed by 7 bases and J by 6 bases, leaving 16 bases between them.

V gene TRBV5-4 combines with J gene TRBJ2-3; 7 bases agree with TRBD1. This CDR3 comprises 15 residues. Germline V gene sequence: CDR1 SGHNT, CDR2 YYREEE (reference sequence). J gave up 0 bases and V 2 bases, and 3 bases lay outside the gene matches. CDR3 nucleotide sequence: TGTGCCAGCAGCTTTAGGACAGGTAGCACAGATACGCAGTATTTT. Translating gives CASSFRTGSTDTQYF.

The chain employs TRBV9 and TRBJ2-1; 10 positions match TRBD2. Germline V gene data show CDR1 as SGDLS and CDR2 as YYNGEE. V shed 7 bases, J shed 7 bases, and the junction held 14 bases outside the gene matches. This CDR3 is built from 16 residues. CDR3 loop: CASSRGGLASGNEQFF. CDR3 in DNA: TGTGCCAGCTCTCGAGGGGGACTAGCGAGTGGGAATGAGCAGTTCTTC.

The J gene is TRBJ2-3, the V gene TRBV27, with 9 bases aligning to TRBD2. V lost 6 bases to trimming and J lost 7 bases; unmatched junction nucleotides: 5. CDR1 is MNHEY and CDR2 is SMNVEV in the germline V gene (reference sequence). CDR3 length: 13 residues. CDR3 region: CASRRLAENTQYF. DNA for the CDR3: TGTGCCAGCAGGAGACTAGCGGAGAATACGCAGTATTTT.

V gene TRBV27 combines with J gene TRBJ2-1, with 9 bases lining up with TRBD2. CDR1 and CDR2 (germline): MNHEY, SMNVEV (reference sequence). The CDR3 has 15 amino acids. With 3 bases clipped from V and 7 bases from J, the junction kept 7 bases outside the gene matches. The CDR3 spells CASSLEREVKNEQFF. CDR3 DNA sequence: TGTGCCAGCAGTTTGGAGCGGGAGGTCAAGAATGAGCAGTTCTTC.

This chain joins TRBV4-3 and TRBJ2-1; no clear D gene. Deletions cut 1 base from V and 3 bases from J, with 10 bases between. Germline assignment: CDR1 LGHNA and CDR2 YSLEER. CDR3 length: 15 amino acids. The DNA for the CDR3 is TGCGCCAGCAGCCAAGTTTATGGCGGCTACAATGAGCAGTTCTTC. Encoded protein: CASSQVYGGYNEQFF.

V and J are TRBV29-1 and TRBJ2-7, with 9 bases matching TRBD2. With V trimmed by 0 bases and J by 5 bases, 8 bases remained unmatched. The CDR3 consists of 15 residues. Germline CDR1 is SQVTM and CDR2 is ANQGSEA. Here the CDR3 reads CSVEDVLAGYNEQYF. Written as DNA, the CDR3 is TGCAGCGTTGAAGATGTGCTAGCGGGGTACAACGAGCAGTACTTC.

J is TRBJ2-7 and V is TRBV7-9; maybe TRBD2 (5 bases). The CDR3 is made up of 15 amino acids. Looked up from germline, CDR1 is SEHNR and CDR2 is FQNEAQ (reference sequence). Trimming removed 7 bases from V and 3 bases from J, with 19 bases in between. CDR3 sequence reads: CASTPTGSGLYEQYF. CDR3 DNA: TGTGCCAGCACCCCAACCGGGTCCGGACTCTACGAGCAGTACTTC.

As regards this clone: This CDR3 is also generated by other DNA sequences in the sample. The chain has TRBV7-2 and TRBJ2-5; 7 nucleotides line up with TRBD1. Germline CDR1 reads SGHTA; CDR2 reads FQGNSA. CDR3 length: 14 residues. V was clipped by 5 bases and J by 5 bases; unmatched bases: 8. The CDR3 spells CASSPRTGQETQYF. In DNA form, the CDR3 reads TGTGCCAGCAGCCCCCGGACAGGCCAGGAGACCCAGTACTTC. The full variable domain, completed using reference TRBV7-2 and TRBJ2-5, is GAGVSQSPSNKVTEKGKDVELRCDPISGHTALYWYRQSLGQGLEFLIYFQGNSAPDKSGLPSDRFSAERTGGSVSTLTIQRTQQEDSAVYLCASSPRTGQETQYFGPGTRLLVL.

The V call is TRBV19, the J call TRBJ2-7, with TRBD2 matching 10 bases. After removal of 2 bases from V and 3 bases from J, the junction contained 1 base not matched to a gene. Per germline, CDR1 LNHDA and CDR2 SQIVND (reference sequence). This CDR3 region has 14 residues. The CDR3 DNA is TGTGCCAGTAGTATACTAGCGGGGGTCTACGAGCAGTACTTC. Protein: CASSILAGVYEQYF.

On this clone: Its ends do not fully match the called genes, so a read error is possible. The rearrangement uses TRBV6-5 and TRBJ2-4; 10 bases fit TRBD2. This CDR3 spans 15 amino acids. Germline CDR1 and CDR2: MNHEY and SVGAGI. Here the CDR3 DNA reads TGTGCCAGCAGATACTCTAGCGGGAGAGGGGACATTCAGTACTTC. Translated, it gives CASRYSSGRGDIQYF.

The gene calls are TRBV13 and TRBJ2-7, with 10 positions matching TRBD2. Losses at the gene ends were 6 bases for V and 2 bases for J; bases not matched to a gene: 7. Germline V CDR1 and CDR2: PRHDT, FYEKMQ (reference sequence). The CDR3 runs to 15 residues. The CDR3 here is CASSLGLAGAYEQYF. Written as DNA, the CDR3 is TGTGCCAGCAGTCTCGGGCTAGCGGGGGCCTACGAGCAGTACTTC.

The J gene is TRBJ2-1, the V gene TRBV11-3, with D maybe TRBD1 (5 bases). V was clipped by 0 bases and J by 12 bases, with 12 bases between them. Germline V gene data show CDR1 as SGHNT and CDR2 as YENEEA. The CDR3 spans 13 residues. The CDR3 protein is CASSLDGQGRQFF. CDR3 coding DNA: TGTGCCAGCAGCTTAGATGGGCAGGGCAGGCAGTTCTTC.

CDR3 residues: CASSVKETQYF. In nucleotides, the CDR3 is TGTGCCAGCAGTGTCAAAGAGACCCAGTACTTC. The chain employs TRBV5-6 and TRBJ2-5; D is uncertain. Germline CDR1 reads SGHDT; CDR2 reads YYEEEE. The CDR3 runs to 11 residues. V shed 5 bases and J shed 3 bases, with 5 bases lying between them.

The chain links TRBV5-1 to TRBJ2-7; unclear D gene. V was clipped by 4 bases and J by 6 bases, with 11 bases between them. Germline V gene sequence: CDR1 SGHRS, CDR2 YFSETQ. The CDR3 has 12 amino acids. CDR3 bases: TGCGCCAGCAGCCTTTCTTTCGGCGAGCAGTACTTC. Its translation is CASSLSFGEQYF.

The V call is TRBV11-3, the J call TRBJ2-2, with 11 bases matching TRBD1. In germline, CDR1 is SGHNT, CDR2 YENEEA. The V gene end was trimmed by 8 bases and the J gene end by 3 bases; junction bases not matched to a gene: 5. CDR3 length equals 15 residues. CDR3 nucleotides: TGTGCCAGCGCGGACAGGGGGCAGGACACCGGGGAGCTGTTTTTT. It yields the protein CASADRGQDTGELFF.